A selection of T cell receptor beta chains follows, all from one sample in a study of shared clonotypes between healthy human individuals. Data came from immunoSEQ multiplex PCR; TCRdb stores just in-frame clones and leaves some out. The sample has around 1,900,000 clones, 80% to 95% seen once. The sample was naive CD8+ T cells from PBMCs. The receptors were sampled from a man aged 18 to 30 in good health. Some clones in this sample may be carry-over from other donors' samples. Both conserved end residues are part of each CDR3. A D gene is named only where the DNA matches it firmly. Not all rows give a size; the values are once, few, many and, for expanded clones, a class.

j_call cdr3_length clone_size d_call v_call cdr3_aa cdr3_nt
TRBJ1-1 12 - - TRBV27 CASKRGDTEAFF TGTGCCAGCAAAAGGGGGGACACTGAAGCTTTCTTT
TRBJ2-6 15 - - TRBV27 CASSYTGSGANVLTF TGTGCCAGCAGTTATACTGGTTCAGGGGCCAACGTCCTGACTTTC
TRBJ2-7 16 - - TRBV6-5 CASSYSKGPLSYEQYF TGTGCCAGCAGTTACTCAAAGGGCCCACTCTCCTACGAGCAGTACTTC
TRBJ2-5 15 - - TRBV7-9 CASSRLWEQGETQYF TGTGCCAGCAGCCGCCTGTGGGAGCAGGGAGAGACCCAGTACTTC
TRBJ1-5 12 few - TRBV27 CASSLWGQPQHF TGTGCCAGCAGTTTATGGGGTCAGCCCCAGCATTTT
TRBJ2-2 13 few - TRBV4-1 CASSQADDGELFF TGCGCCAGCAGCCAAGCTGATGACGGGGAGCTGTTTTTT
TRBJ2-3 20 - TRBD2 TRBV28 CASSTLRLAGYTRTTDTQYF TGTGCCAGCTCAACACTGCGACTAGCGGGATACACACGAACCACAGATACGCAGTATTTT
TRBJ2-1 14 - TRBD1 TRBV27 CASSSLDRVDEQFF TGTGCCAGCAGTTCCCTCGACAGGGTCGATGAGCAGTTCTTC
TRBJ1-1 14 - - TRBV5-1 CASSGPRENTEAFF TGCGCCAGCAGCGGGCCCAGGGAGAACACTGAAGCTTTCTTT
TRBJ1-5 15 - - TRBV27 CASSLRTGGLGPQHF TGTGCCAGCAGTTTGCGGACCGGGGGGTTGGGGCCCCAGCATTTT
TRBJ1-1 17 - TRBD1 TRBV4-3 CASSQVLGGQKNTEAFF TGCGCCAGCAGCCAAGTATTAGGGGGCCAGAAGAACACTGAAGCTTTCTTT
TRBJ1-4 16 - - TRBV27 CASSLRGTLYNEKLFF TGTGCCAGCAGTTTACGGGGTACTCTTTATAATGAAAAACTGTTTTTT
TRBJ2-2 21 once - TRBV15 CATSRDRILSRGFLNTGELFF TGTGCCACCAGCAGAGATCGGATCCTGAGCCGGGGCTTCCTGAACACCGGGGAGCTGTTTTTT
TRBJ2-2 14 - - TRBV4-1 CASSSPLSAGELFF TGCGCCAGCAGTTCCCCCCTCAGCGCCGGGGAGCTGTTTTTT
TRBJ2-7 15 - TRBD2 TRBV7-9 CASSLGWTRSYEQYF TGTGCCAGCAGCTTAGGGTGGACTAGAAGCTACGAGCAGTACTTC
TRBJ2-3 14 - TRBD2 TRBV29-1 CSVRLAGAPDTQYF TGCAGCGTGCGCTTAGCGGGAGCTCCAGATACGCAGTATTTT
TRBJ1-1 14 - - TRBV5-1 CASSLAQGTVEAFF TGCGCCAGCAGCTTGGCCCAGGGAACGGTTGAAGCTTTCTTT
TRBJ2-7 14 - - TRBV19 CASSIEHPTYEQYF TGTGCCAGTAGTATAGAACACCCCACCTACGAGCAGTACTTC
TRBJ1-5 15 - - TRBV28 CASSLSAGNNQPQHF TGTGCCAGCAGTTTGTCAGCGGGGAACAATCAGCCCCAGCATTTT
TRBJ2-2 17 - - TRBV9 CASSVSRDTKNTGELFF TGTGCCAGCAGCGTCTCCCGGGACACCAAAAACACCGGGGAGCTGTTTTTT
TRBJ2-7 15 once TRBD2 TRBV27 CASRIAGDFSYEQYF TGTGCCAGCAGGATAGCGGGAGATTTCTCCTACGAGCAGTACTTC
TRBJ2-3 13 - - TRBV6-6 CASSYKETDTQYF TGTGCCAGCAGTTACAAGGAAACAGATACGCAGTATTTT
TRBJ1-2 17 - - TRBV7-9 CASSLGAVGNRDYGYTF TGTGCCAGCAGCTTAGGTGCAGTCGGAAACAGAGACTATGGCTACACCTTC
TRBJ1-3 17 - TRBD1 TRBV28 CASSLPQGVGYRNTIYF TGTGCCAGCAGTTTGCCCCAGGGGGTCGGGTATAGAAACACCATATATTTT
TRBJ2-2 15 - TRBD1 TRBV6-1 CASRVGGGYTGELFF TGTGCCAGCAGAGTAGGGGGCGGTTACACCGGGGAGCTGTTTTTT
TRBJ2-7 15 once TRBD1 TRBV5-6 CASSAKTGDSYEQYF TGTGCCAGCAGCGCTAAGACAGGGGATTCCTACGAGCAGTACTTC
TRBJ2-6 16 - TRBD2 TRBV11-1 CASSLAGGTGANVLTF TGTGCCAGCAGCTTAGCGGGGGGGACTGGGGCCAACGTCCTGACTTTC
TRBJ1-2 13 once - TRBV28 CASSSTTNYGYTF TGTGCCAGCAGTTCCACCACTAACTATGGCTACACCTTC
TRBJ2-5 16 - TRBD1 TRBV14 CASSSSGTGGLETQYF TGTGCCAGCAGCAGCTCCGGGACAGGGGGCCTAGAGACCCAGTACTTC
TRBJ2-5 16 once TRBD2 TRBV7-8 CASSLGLAEARETQYF TGTGCCAGCAGTCTGGGACTAGCCGAAGCCAGAGAGACCCAGTACTTC
TRBJ2-7 17 - - TRBV28 CASSLSWGSADNNEQYF TGTGCCAGCAGTTTATCGTGGGGTAGCGCCGATAACAACGAGCAGTACTTC
TRBJ2-1 16 - TRBD1 TRBV15 CATSRDWGQGESEQFF TGTGCCACCAGCAGAGATTGGGGACAGGGGGAGAGTGAGCAGTTCTTC
TRBJ1-1 14 - - TRBV5-5 CASSLESGLPEAFF TGTGCCAGCAGCTTGGAGTCAGGGTTGCCTGAAGCTTTCTTT
TRBJ1-1 14 once TRBD1 TRBV6-5 CASSAGQGNTEAFF TGTGCCAGCAGTGCCGGACAGGGGAACACTGAAGCTTTCTTT
TRBJ2-5 15 - - TRBV18 CASSLRGDSGETQYF TGTGCCAGCTCGCTACGAGGGGATAGTGGAGAGACCCAGTACTTC
TRBJ2-4 13 - - TRBV30 CAWAHSRTDIQYF TGTGCCTGGGCTCACTCCCGGACGGACATTCAGTACTTC
TRBJ2-2 16 few - TRBV27 CASSPHSQGYTGELFF TGTGCCAGCAGTCCACACAGTCAGGGGTACACCGGGGAGCTGTTTTTT
TRBJ1-2 13 - - TRBV7-6 CASSARTANGYTF TGTGCCAGCAGCGCCCGGACGGCTAATGGCTACACCTTC
TRBJ1-3 15 - - TRBV15 CATSRVVGSGNTIYF TGTGCCACCAGCAGAGTGGTGGGATCTGGAAACACCATATATTTT
TRBJ2-1 14 - TRBD2 TRBV7-9 CASSHRLADNEQFF TGTGCCAGCAGCCACCGACTAGCGGACAATGAGCAGTTCTTC
TRBJ2-7 18 - - TRBV4-2 CASSQWSQRASVTYEQYF TGTGCCAGCAGCCAATGGTCGCAGCGGGCTAGCGTCACCTACGAGCAGTACTTC